This TCR beta chain was sequenced during a study of monozygotic twins with inflammatory bowel disease. Remarks on this clonotype: Its target is unknown.

The UMIs carried a 6-nucleotide sample barcode, and they were added by template switching. Using the 5' RACE reads, TCRdb records one entry per CDR3 protein without DNA. The listing records 420,000 or so distinct CDR3 sequences. Findings and limits, study-wide: Results did not support any single strong IBD-associated signal or clonotype.

There are 16 residues in the CDR3. Germline CDR1 is SGHAT and CDR2 is FQNNGV. The rearrangement links TRBV11-2 to TRBJ1-6; TCRdb outputs TRBD1, but without DNA this stays unchecked. The origin of this receptor is a human donor with ulcerative colitis or Crohn's disease, or a healthy co-twin of an affected twin (not recorded which). Sequencing was performed on blood. The CDR3 spells CASSSGQGARGSPLHF.